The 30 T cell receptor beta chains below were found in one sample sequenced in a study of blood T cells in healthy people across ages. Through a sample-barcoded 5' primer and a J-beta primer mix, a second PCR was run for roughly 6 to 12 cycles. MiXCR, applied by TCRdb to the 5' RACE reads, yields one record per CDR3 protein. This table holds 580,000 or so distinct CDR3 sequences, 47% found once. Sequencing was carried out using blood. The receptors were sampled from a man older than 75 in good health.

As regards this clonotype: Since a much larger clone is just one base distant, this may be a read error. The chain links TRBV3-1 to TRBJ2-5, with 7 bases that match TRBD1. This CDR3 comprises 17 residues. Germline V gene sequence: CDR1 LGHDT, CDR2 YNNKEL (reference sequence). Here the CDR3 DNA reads TGTGCCAGCAGCAAGACCTCGGGACAGCCCTTCCAAGGGACCCAGTACTTC. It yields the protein CASSKTSGQPFQGTQYF.

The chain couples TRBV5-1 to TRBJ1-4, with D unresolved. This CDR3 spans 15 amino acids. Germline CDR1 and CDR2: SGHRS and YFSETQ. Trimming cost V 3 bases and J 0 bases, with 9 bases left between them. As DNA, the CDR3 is TGCGCCAGCAGCTCCCTCGGGGCAACTAATGAAAAACTGTTTTTT. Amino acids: CASSSLGATNEKLFF.

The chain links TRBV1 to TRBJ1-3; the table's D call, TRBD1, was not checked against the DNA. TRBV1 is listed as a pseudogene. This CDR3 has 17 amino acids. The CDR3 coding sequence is TGCACCAGCAGCCAAGATGTGGGGGCGCAGTCTGGAAACACCATATATTTT. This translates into CTSSQDVGAQSGNTIYF.

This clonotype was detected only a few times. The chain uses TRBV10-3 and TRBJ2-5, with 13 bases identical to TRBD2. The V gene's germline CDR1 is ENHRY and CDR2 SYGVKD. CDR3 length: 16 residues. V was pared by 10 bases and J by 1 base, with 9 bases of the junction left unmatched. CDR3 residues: CATETSGGPIQETQYF. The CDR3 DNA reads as TGTGCCACAGAGACTAGCGGGGGGCCGATCCAAGAGACCCAGTACTTC.

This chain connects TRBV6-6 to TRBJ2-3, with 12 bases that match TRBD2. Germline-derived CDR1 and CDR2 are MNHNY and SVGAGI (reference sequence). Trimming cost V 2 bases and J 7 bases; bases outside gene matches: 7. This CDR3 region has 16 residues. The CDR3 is CASSYPRTSGDHTQYF. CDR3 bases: TGTGCCAGCAGTTACCCCAGGACTAGCGGGGACCATACGCAGTATTTT.

CDR3 residues: CASSPPGRHYEQYF. CDR3 coding DNA: TGTGCCAGCAGTCCCCCGGGACGGCATTACGAGCAGTACTTC. The V call is TRBV28, the J call TRBJ2-7; D tentatively reads TRBD1 or TRBD2 (5 bases each). Per germline, CDR1 MDHEN and CDR2 SYDVKM. The CDR3 length is 14 residues. V was shortened by 5 bases and J by 4 bases, with 15 bases between the two germline ends.

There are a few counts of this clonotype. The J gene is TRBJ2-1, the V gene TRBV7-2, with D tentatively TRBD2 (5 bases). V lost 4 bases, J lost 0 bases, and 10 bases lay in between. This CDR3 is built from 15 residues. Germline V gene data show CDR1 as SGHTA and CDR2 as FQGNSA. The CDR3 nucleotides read TGTGCCAGCAGCTCAGCGGCTAGCTCCTACAATGAGCAGTTCTTC. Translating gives CASSSAASSYNEQFF.

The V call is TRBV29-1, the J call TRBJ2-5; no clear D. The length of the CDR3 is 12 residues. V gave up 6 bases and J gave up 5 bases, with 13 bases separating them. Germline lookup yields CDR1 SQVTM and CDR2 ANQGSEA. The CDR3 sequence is CSVSIEGETQYF. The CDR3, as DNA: TGCAGCGTGTCGATCGAAGGGGAGACCCAGTACTTC.

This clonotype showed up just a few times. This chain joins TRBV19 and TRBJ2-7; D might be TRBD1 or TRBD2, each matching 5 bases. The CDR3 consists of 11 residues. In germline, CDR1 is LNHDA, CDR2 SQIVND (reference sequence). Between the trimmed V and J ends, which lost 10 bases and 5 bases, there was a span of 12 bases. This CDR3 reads CATRRGDEQYF. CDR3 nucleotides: TGTGCCACCCGAAGGGGAGACGAGCAGTACTTC.

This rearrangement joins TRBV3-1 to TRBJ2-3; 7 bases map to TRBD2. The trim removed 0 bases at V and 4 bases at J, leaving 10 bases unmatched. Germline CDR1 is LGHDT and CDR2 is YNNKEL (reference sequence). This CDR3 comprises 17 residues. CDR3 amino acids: CASSQDPGGGPADTQYF. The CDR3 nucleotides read TGTGCCAGCAGCCAAGATCCTGGGGGAGGGCCGGCAGATACGCAGTATTTT.

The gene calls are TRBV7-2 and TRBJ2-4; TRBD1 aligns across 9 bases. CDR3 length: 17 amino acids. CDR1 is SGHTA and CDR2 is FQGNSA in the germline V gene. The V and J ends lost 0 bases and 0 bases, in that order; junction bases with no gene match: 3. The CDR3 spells CASSLAGTGLAKNIQYF. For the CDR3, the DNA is TGTGCCAGCAGCTTAGCGGGGACAGGGCTAGCCAAAAACATTCAGTACTTC.

The CDR3: CASSFRRGADTQYF. The CDR3, as DNA: TGTGCCAGCAGCTTTCGGCGGGGGGCAGATACGCAGTATTTT. The V gene is TRBV7-2, the J gene TRBJ2-3, with 8 bases fitting TRBD2. Germline CDR1 reads SGHTA; CDR2 reads FQGNSA. V dropped 3 bases and J dropped 4; count of bases not matched to a gene: 3. The CDR3 has 14 residues.

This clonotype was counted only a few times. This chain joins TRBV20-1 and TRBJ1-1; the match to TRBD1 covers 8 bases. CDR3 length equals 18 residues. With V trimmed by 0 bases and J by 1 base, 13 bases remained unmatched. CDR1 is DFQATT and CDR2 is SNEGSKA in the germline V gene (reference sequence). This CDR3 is CSARDPIRTGWTNTEAFF. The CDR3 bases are TGCAGTGCTAGAGATCCCATCAGGACAGGGTGGACGAACACTGAAGCTTTCTTT.

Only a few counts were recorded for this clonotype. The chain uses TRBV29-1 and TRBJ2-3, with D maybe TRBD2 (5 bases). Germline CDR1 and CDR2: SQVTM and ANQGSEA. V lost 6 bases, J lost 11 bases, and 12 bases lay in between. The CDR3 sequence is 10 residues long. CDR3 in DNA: TGCAGCGTGTGGACTCTGGAGCAGTATTTT. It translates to CSVWTLEQYF.

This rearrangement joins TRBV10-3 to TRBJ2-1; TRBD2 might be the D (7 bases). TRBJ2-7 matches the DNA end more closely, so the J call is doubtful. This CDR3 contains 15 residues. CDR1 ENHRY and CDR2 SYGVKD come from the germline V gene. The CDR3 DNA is TGTGCCATCAGTCCCCGCGGGGGCTCCTACAATGAGCAGTACTTC. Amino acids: CAISPRGGSYNEQYF.

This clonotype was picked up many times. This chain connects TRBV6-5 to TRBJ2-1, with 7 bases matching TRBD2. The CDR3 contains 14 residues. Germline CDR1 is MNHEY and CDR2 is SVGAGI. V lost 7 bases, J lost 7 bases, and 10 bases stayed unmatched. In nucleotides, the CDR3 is TGTGCCAGCACCCGGGCGGGAGAGGTTAATGAGCAGTTCTTC. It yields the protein CASTRAGEVNEQFF.

The CDR3 reads CASTRDRGDYGYTF. CDR3 nucleotides: TGTGCCAGCACCAGGGACAGGGGTGACTATGGCTACACCTTC. The J gene is TRBJ1-2, the V gene TRBV7-2, with 10 bases aligning to TRBD1. The V segment lost 7 bases and the J segment 3 bases; nucleotides outside the gene matches: 5. The CDR3 totals 14 residues. The germline V gene has CDR1 SGHTA and CDR2 FQGNSA.

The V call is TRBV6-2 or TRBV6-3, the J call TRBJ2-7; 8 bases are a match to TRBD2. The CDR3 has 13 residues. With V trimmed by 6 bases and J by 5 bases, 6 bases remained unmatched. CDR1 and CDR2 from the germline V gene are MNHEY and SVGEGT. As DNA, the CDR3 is TGTGCCAGCAGAGGTAGCGGGGTCCACGAGCAGTACTTC. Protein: CASRGSGVHEQYF.

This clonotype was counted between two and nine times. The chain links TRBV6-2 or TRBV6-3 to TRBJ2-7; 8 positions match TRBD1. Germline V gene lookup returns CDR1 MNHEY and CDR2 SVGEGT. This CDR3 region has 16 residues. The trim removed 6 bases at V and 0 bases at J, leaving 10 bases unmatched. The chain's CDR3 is CASSLGQDHFSYEQYF. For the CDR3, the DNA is TGTGCCAGCAGCCTGGGACAGGACCATTTCTCCTACGAGCAGTACTTC.

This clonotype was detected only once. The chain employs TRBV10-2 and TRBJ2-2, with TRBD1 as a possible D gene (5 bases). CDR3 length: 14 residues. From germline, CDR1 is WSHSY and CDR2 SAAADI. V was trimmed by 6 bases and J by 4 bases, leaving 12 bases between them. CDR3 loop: CASRGRGGTGELFF. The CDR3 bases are TGCGCCAGCAGGGGAAGGGGCGGCACCGGGGAGCTGTTTTTT.

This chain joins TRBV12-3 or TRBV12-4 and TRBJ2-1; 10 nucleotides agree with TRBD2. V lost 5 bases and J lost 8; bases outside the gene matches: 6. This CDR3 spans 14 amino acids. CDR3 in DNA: TGTGCCAGCAGTATGCTAGCGGGGGAGGATGAGCAGTTCTTC. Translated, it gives CASSMLAGEDEQFF.

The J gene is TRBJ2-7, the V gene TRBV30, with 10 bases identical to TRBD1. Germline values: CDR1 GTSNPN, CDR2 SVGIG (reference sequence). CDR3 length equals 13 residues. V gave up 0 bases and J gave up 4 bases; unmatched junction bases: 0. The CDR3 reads CAWSVGQGYEQYF. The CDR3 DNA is TGTGCCTGGAGTGTGGGACAGGGGTACGAGCAGTACTTC. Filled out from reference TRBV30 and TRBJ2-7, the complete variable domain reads SQTIHQWPATLVQPVGSPLSLECTVEGTSNPNLYWYRQAAGRGLQLLFYSVGIGQISSEVPQNLSASRPQDRQFILSSKKLLLSDSGFYLCAWSVGQGYEQYFGPGTRLTVT.

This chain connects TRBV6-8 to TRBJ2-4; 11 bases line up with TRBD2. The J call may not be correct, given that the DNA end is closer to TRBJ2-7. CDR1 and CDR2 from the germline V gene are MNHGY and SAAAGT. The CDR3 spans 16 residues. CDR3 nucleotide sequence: TGTGCCAGCATCGGCCTAGCGGGAGGAAGAGCCTACGAGCAGTACTTC. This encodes CASIGLAGGRAYEQYF.

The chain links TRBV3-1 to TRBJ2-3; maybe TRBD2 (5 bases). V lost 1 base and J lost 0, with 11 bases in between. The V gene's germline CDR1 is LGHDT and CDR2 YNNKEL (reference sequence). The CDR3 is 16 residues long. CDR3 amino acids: CASSQGRRGSTDTQYF. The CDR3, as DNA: TGTGCCAGCAGCCAAGGCCGTCGGGGAAGCACAGATACGCAGTATTTT.

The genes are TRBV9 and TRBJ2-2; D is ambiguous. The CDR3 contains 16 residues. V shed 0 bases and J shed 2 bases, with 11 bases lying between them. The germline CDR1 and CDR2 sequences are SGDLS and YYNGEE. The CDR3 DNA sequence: TGTGCCAGCAGCGTAGGTTCTAACCAAAACACCGGGGAGCTGTTTTTT. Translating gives CASSVGSNQNTGELFF.

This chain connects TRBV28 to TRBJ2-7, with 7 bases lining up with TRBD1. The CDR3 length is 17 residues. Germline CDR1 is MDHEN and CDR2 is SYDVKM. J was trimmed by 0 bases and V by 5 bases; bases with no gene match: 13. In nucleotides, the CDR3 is TGTGCCAGCAGTCCGACCACCACGACAGGGTCCTCCTACGAGCAGTACTTC. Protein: CASSPTTTTGSSYEQYF.

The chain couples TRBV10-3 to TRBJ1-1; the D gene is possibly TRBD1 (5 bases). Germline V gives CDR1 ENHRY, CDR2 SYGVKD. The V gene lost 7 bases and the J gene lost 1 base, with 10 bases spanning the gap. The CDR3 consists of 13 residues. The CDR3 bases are TGTGCCATCAAACCCCAGGGGAACACTGAAGCTTTCTTT. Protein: CAIKPQGNTEAFF.

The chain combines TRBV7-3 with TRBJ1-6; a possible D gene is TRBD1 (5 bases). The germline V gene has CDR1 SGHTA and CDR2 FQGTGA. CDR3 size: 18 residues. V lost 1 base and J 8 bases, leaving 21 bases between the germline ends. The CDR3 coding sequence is TGTGCCAGCAGCTTAAACCCCCTAAGGACAAATCCGTATTCACCCCTCCACTTT. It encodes CASSLNPLRTNPYSPLHF.

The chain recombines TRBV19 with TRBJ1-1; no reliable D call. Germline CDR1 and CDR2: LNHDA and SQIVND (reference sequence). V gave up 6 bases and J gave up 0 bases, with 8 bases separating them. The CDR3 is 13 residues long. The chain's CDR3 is CASRSNMNTEAFF. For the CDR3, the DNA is TGTGCCAGTAGGAGTAACATGAACACTGAAGCTTTCTTT.

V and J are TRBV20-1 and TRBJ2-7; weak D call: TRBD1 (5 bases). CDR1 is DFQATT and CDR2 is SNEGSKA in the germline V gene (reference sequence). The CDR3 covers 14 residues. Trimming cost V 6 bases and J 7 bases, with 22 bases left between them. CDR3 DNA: TGCAGTGCCGCAGACAGCAGGGTGAACAATGAGCAGTACTTC. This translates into CSAADSRVNNEQYF.